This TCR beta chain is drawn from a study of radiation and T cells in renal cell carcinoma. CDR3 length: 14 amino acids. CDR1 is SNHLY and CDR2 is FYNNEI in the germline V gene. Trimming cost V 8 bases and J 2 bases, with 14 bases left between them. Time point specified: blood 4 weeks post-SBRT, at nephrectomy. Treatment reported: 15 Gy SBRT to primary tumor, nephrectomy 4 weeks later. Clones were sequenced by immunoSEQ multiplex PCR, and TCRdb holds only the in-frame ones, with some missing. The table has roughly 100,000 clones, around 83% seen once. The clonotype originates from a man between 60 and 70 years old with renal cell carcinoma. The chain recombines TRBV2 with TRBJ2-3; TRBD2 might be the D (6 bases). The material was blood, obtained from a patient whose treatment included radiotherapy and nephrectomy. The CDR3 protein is CASLGGDVTDTQYF. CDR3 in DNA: TGTGCCAGCCTAGGAGGGGACGTCACAGATACGCAGTATTTT.